This TCR beta chain was sequenced during a study of CD8 T cells in ankylosing spondylitis (dated by TCRdb to about 2017). Context from the whole study: The study profiled T cell receptor beta repertoires in healthy donors and ankylosing spondylitis patients to find disease-linked TCR variants. The full study cohort comprised 25 ankylosing spondylitis patients and 85 to 120 healthy donors. Samples of peripheral blood were taken, and for ankylosing spondylitis patients, synovial fluid was collected as well. What the research found in general, with its limitations: Some motif variants were previously reported in synovial fluid and blood of reactive arthritis patients, suggesting common disease-initiation mechanisms. Significant enrichment of the disease-linked clones was reported in matched synovial fluid samples from ankylosing spondylitis patients. Blood from ankylosing spondylitis patients appeared to be characterized by a TCR beta motif composed of roughly 8 highly homologous amino acid variants. A CD8+ phenotype was shown by the disease-linked clones, which were found at relatively low frequencies in peripheral blood.

This sample was sequenced with an Illumina HiSeq 2500. Quantitative 5'-RACE with molecular barcodes was used to prepare TCR beta libraries. As for the authors' bioinformatics: A new computational method based on a probabilistic model of VDJ rearrangement was used to identify disease-linked TCR variants. TCRdb ran its own pipeline on the public reads, namely fastp trimming at Q25 and MiXCR clone calling, and kept in-frame beta chains. Entries that share a CDR3 protein sequence are merged under the most common genes and DNA. The V and J calls and clone size come from TCRdb's table, not from the authors' own analysis. The sample yields about 240,000 distinct CDR3 sequences; around 11% were counted once. Of the sample, around 6.5% falls within the top ten clones. The CDR3 sequence holds 13 residues, the cysteine and phenylalanine included. Only the CDR3 region is kept as DNA, spanning 39 bases read in frame from base 1. V drops 3 bases and J drops 7 bases, leaving 12 bases in between.

This clonotype was detected ten times or more. It has no known antigen specificity. Nothing much larger sits one base from this clone, and base qualities are not available. The sample comprised blood, either unsorted or a sorted T cell fraction (not recorded which). The sequence was obtained from a male donor with ankylosing spondylitis or in good health (not recorded which). The chain uses TRBV12-3 or TRBV12-4 and TRBJ1-2, with the D gene too uncertain to name. The base sequence is TGTGCCAGCAGTTTCGGTAAATTGCTTGGCTACACCTTC. Its product reads: CASSFGKLLGYTF.